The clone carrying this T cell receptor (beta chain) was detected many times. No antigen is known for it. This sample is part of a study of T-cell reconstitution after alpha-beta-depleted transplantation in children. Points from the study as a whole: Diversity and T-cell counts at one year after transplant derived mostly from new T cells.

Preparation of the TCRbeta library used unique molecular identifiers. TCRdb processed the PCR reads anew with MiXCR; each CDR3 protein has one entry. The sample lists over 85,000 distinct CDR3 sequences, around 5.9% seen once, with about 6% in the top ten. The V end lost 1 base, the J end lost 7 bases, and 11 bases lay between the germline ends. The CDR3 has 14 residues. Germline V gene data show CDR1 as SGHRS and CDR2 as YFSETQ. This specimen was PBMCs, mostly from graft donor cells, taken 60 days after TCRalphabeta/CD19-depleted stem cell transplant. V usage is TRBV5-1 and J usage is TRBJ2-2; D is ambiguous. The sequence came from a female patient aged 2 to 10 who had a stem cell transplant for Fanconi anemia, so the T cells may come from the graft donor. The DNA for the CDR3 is TGCGCCAGCAGCTTGATCCCCCCCAACGGGGAGCTGTTTTTT. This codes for CASSLIPPNGELFF.